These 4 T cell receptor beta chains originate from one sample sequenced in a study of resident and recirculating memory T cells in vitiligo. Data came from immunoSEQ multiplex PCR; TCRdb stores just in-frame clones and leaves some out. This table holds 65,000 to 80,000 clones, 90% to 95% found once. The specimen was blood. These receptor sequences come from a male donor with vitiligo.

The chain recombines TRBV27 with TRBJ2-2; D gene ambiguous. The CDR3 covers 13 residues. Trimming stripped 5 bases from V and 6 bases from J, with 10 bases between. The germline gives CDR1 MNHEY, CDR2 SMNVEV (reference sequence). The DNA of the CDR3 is TGTGCCAGCAGTCCTACCTCCGCCGGGGAGCTGTTTTTT. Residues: CASSPTSAGELFF.

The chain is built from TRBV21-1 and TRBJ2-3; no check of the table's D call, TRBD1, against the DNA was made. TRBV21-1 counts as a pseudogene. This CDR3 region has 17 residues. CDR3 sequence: CASSKGGTGGFTDTQYF. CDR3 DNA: TGTGCCAGCAGCAAAGGAGGCACAGGGGGTTTCACAGATACGCAGTATTTT.

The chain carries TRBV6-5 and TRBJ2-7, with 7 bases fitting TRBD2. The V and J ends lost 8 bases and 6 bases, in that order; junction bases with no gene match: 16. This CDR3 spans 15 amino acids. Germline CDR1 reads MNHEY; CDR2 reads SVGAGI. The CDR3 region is CASGSAGIGLGEQYF. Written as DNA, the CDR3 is TGTGCCAGCGGGTCAGCGGGAATAGGGTTGGGCGAGCAGTACTTC.

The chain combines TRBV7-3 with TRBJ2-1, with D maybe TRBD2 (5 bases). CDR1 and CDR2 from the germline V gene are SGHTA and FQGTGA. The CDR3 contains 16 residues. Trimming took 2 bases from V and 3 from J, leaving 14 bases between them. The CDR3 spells CASSLEGWADYNEQFF. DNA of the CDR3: TGTGCCAGCAGCTTAGAGGGCTGGGCAGACTACAATGAGCAGTTCTTC.